A selection of T cell receptor beta chains follows, all from one sample in a study of identical twins. TCRdb fed the 5' RACE reads into MiXCR, producing one record per CDR3 protein. The table includes under 900,000 distinct CDR3 sequences, 18% detected once. These data also formed part of another study, on T cells expressing NK-cell markers.

Input material: PBMCs. The source is a woman aged 18-29 years in good health. The CDR3 runs from the conserved cysteine through the conserved F or W. D genes are given only for firm matches. Clone size, where shown, is once, few, many, or a class for clones that have expanded.

D	V	size	J	DNA	CDR3
-	TRBV12-3/TRBV12-4	many	TRBJ2-7	TGTGCCAGCAGTTCTGAGGGACGGAACTACGAGCAGTACTTC	CASSSEGRNYEQYF
-	TRBV12-3/TRBV12-4	-	TRBJ2-5	TGTGCCAGCAGTTTTTCAGGGATTCTAGAGACCCAGTACTTC	CASSFSGILETQYF
-	TRBV5-1	few	TRBJ2-4	TGCGCCAGCAGCTTGGAAGGGCCCCTAGCCAAAAACATTCAGTACTTC	CASSLEGPLAKNIQYF
TRBD1	TRBV12-3/TRBV12-4	-	TRBJ2-7	TGTGCCAGCAGTGCTCCTCCGGGACAGCTTAATTACGAGCAGTACTTC	CASSAPPGQLNYEQYF
-	TRBV25-1	-	TRBJ2-5	TGTGCCAGCAGTGATCCCACCGATGCCGGAGAGACCCAGTACTTC	CASSDPTDAGETQYF
-	TRBV4-1	few	TRBJ1-4	TGCGCCAGCACCCATGGGTCGGGAGAAAAACTGTTTTTT	CASTHGSGEKLFF
-	TRBV5-1	few	TRBJ2-3	TGCGCCAGCAGCCTCTTGGAGGCAGATACGCAGTATTTT	CASSLLEADTQYF
-	TRBV5-1	-	TRBJ2-2	TGCGCCAGCAGCCTCTCTCCTTCGATCACCGGGGAGCTGTTTTTT	CASSLSPSITGELFF
-	TRBV12-3/TRBV12-4	-	TRBJ1-2	TGTGCCAGCAGTTTCGGAGGGTTTGAGAAAGGCTACACCTTC	CASSFGGFEKGYTF
-	TRBV27	few	TRBJ2-7	TGTGCCAGCAGTTTAGGGTGGGGGAGGAACTACTACGAGCAGTACTTC	CASSLGWGRNYYEQYF